Listed below are T cell receptor beta chains from one sample, sequenced in a study of Tregs in tolerant kidney transplant recipients. Clones were read by immunoSEQ multiplex PCR, and TCRdb kept only the in-frame ones, dropping some. Of some 90,000 clones detected, roughly nine tenths appear once; the ten largest clones hold roughly 4.3%. The specimen sequenced was CD8+ T cells from blood. Source of these receptors: a human donor in good health. The CDR3 runs from the conserved cysteine through the conserved F or W. D genes are given only for firm matches. Clone size, where shown, is once, few, many, or a class for clones that have expanded.

v_call: TRBV6-4
j_call: TRBJ2-7
clone_size: .
d_call: TRBD1
cdr3_aa: CASSDSGQGYEQYF
cdr3_nt: TGTGCCAGCAGTGACTCGGGACAGGGCTACGAGCAGTACTTC

v_call: TRBV4-1
j_call: TRBJ2-7
clone_size: .
d_call: TRBD2
cdr3_aa: CASSQGTSGIREQYF
cdr3_nt: TGCGCCAGCAGCCAAGGGACTAGCGGGATACGGGAGCAGTACTTC

v_call: TRBV11-2
j_call: TRBJ1-2
clone_size: .
d_call: TRBD1
cdr3_aa: CASSSDRGWGYGYTF
cdr3_nt: TGTGCCAGCAGTTCGGACAGGGGTTGGGGCTATGGCTACACCTTC

v_call: TRBV27
j_call: TRBJ2-1
clone_size: .
d_call: TRBD2
cdr3_aa: CATQRTSGSPEQFF
cdr3_nt: TGTGCCACCCAAAGGACTAGCGGGAGTCCTGAGCAGTTCTTC

v_call: TRBV2
j_call: TRBJ2-1
clone_size: .
d_call: TRBD2
cdr3_aa: CASSEAGLGSNEQFF
cdr3_nt: TGTGCCAGCAGCGAAGCGGGGCTAGGATCGAATGAGCAGTTCTTC

v_call: TRBV10-3
j_call: TRBJ2-7
clone_size: few
d_call: TRBD1
cdr3_aa: CAISEPVNTLPGQGLYEQYF
cdr3_nt: TGTGCCATCAGTGAGCCCGTGAACACGCTTCCGGGACAGGGCCTTTACGAGCAGTACTTC

v_call: TRBV5-1
j_call: TRBJ2-7
clone_size: .
d_call: TRBD1
cdr3_aa: CASSSRQGSYEQYF
cdr3_nt: TGCGCCAGCAGCTCCAGACAGGGGTCCTACGAGCAGTACTTC

v_call: TRBV5-8
j_call: TRBJ1-1
clone_size: .
d_call: .
cdr3_aa: CASSLFVRQDAEAFF
cdr3_nt: TGTGCCAGCAGCTTGTTTGTTCGGCAGGACGCTGAAGCTTTCTTT

v_call: TRBV27
j_call: TRBJ2-7
clone_size: .
d_call: .
cdr3_aa: CASSLGGGAYEQYF
cdr3_nt: TGTGCCAGCAGTTTAGGGGGGGGCGCCTACGAGCAGTACTTC

v_call: TRBV27
j_call: TRBJ2-2
clone_size: .
d_call: TRBD2
cdr3_aa: CASSFQTSGRALTGELFF
cdr3_nt: TGTGCCAGCAGTTTCCAGACTAGCGGGAGGGCCTTAACCGGGGAGCTGTTTTTT

v_call: TRBV9
j_call: TRBJ2-1
clone_size: .
d_call: .
cdr3_aa: CASSVDLAHYNEQFF
cdr3_nt: TGTGCCAGCAGCGTAGACCTAGCGCACTACAATGAGCAGTTCTTC

v_call: TRBV5-1
j_call: TRBJ2-6
clone_size: .
d_call: .
cdr3_aa: CASSLEGSISGANVLTF
cdr3_nt: TGCGCCAGCAGCTTGGAAGGGTCCATCTCTGGGGCCAACGTCCTGACTTTC

v_call: TRBV2
j_call: TRBJ1-2
clone_size: .
d_call: .
cdr3_aa: CASSGAVYGYTF
cdr3_nt: TGTGCCAGCAGTGGGGCAGTCTATGGCTACACCTTC

v_call: TRBV6-5
j_call: TRBJ1-1
clone_size: .
d_call: .
cdr3_aa: CASSYGRAYRDTEAFF
cdr3_nt: TGTGCCAGCAGTTATGGGAGGGCCTACCGGGACACTGAAGCTTTCTTT

v_call: TRBV5-1
j_call: TRBJ1-4
clone_size: .
d_call: TRBD1
cdr3_aa: CASSLGQGFTNEKLFF
cdr3_nt: TGCGCCAGCAGCCTCGGACAGGGTTTCACTAATGAAAAACTGTTTTTT

v_call: TRBV27
j_call: TRBJ1-2
clone_size: once
d_call: .
cdr3_aa: CASSPPGALYGYTF
cdr3_nt: TGTGCCAGCAGTCCCCCGGGGGCGCTTTATGGCTACACCTTC

v_call: TRBV6-5
j_call: TRBJ2-5
clone_size: .
d_call: .
cdr3_aa: CATKRVDGRETQYF
cdr3_nt: TGTGCCACCAAACGGGTCGACGGTCGGGAGACCCAGTACTTC

v_call: TRBV5-1
j_call: TRBJ1-1
clone_size: .
d_call: .
cdr3_aa: CASSPRSLMNTEAFF
cdr3_nt: TGCGCCAGCAGCCCGAGAAGCCTCATGAACACTGAAGCTTTCTTT

v_call: TRBV19
j_call: TRBJ2-1
clone_size: .
d_call: .
cdr3_aa: CASREGAYNEQFF
cdr3_nt: TGTGCCAGTAGGGAGGGGGCCTACAATGAGCAGTTCTTC

v_call: TRBV5-6
j_call: TRBJ2-5
clone_size: .
d_call: .
cdr3_aa: CASTPVGGRVETQYF
cdr3_nt: TGTGCCAGCACCCCGGTGGGGGGGCGGGTTGAGACCCAGTACTTC

v_call: TRBV4-1
j_call: TRBJ1-2
clone_size: .
d_call: .
cdr3_aa: CASSQAAGSYGYTF
cdr3_nt: TGCGCCAGCAGCCAAGCAGCAGGGAGCTATGGCTACACCTTC

v_call: TRBV27
j_call: TRBJ1-4
clone_size: .
d_call: TRBD1
cdr3_aa: CASSLYGTGGATNEKLFF
cdr3_nt: TGTGCCAGCAGTTTATATGGGACAGGGGGCGCGACTAATGAAAAACTGTTTTTT

v_call: TRBV6-4
j_call: TRBJ2-3
clone_size: many
d_call: TRBD2
cdr3_aa: CASSAGLAGDSDTQYF
cdr3_nt: TGTGCCAGCAGCGCAGGACTAGCGGGAGACTCAGATACGCAGTATTTT

v_call: TRBV11-2
j_call: TRBJ1-2
clone_size: .
d_call: .
cdr3_aa: CASSLDGTIGSYGYTF
cdr3_nt: TGTGCCAGCAGCTTAGATGGGACAATTGGGAGCTATGGCTACACCTTC

v_call: TRBV6-1
j_call: TRBJ2-1
clone_size: .
d_call: .
cdr3_aa: CASSDAPPGSYNEQFF
cdr3_nt: TGTGCCAGCAGTGATGCCCCGCCGGGGTCCTACAATGAGCAGTTCTTC

v_call: TRBV6-5
j_call: TRBJ2-5
clone_size: .
d_call: .
cdr3_aa: CASGPPRETQYF
cdr3_nt: TGTGCCAGCGGGCCACCTCGGGAGACCCAGTACTTC

v_call: TRBV11-2
j_call: TRBJ2-6
clone_size: once
d_call: .
cdr3_aa: CASSFRRWGWANVLTF
cdr3_nt: TGTGCCAGCAGCTTCCGGCGGTGGGGCTGGGCCAACGTCCTGACTTTC

v_call: TRBV18
j_call: TRBJ2-1
clone_size: .
d_call: .
cdr3_aa: CASSPGGYNEQFF
cdr3_nt: TGTGCCAGCTCACCGGGCGGATACAATGAGCAGTTCTTC

v_call: TRBV19
j_call: TRBJ2-6
clone_size: .
d_call: .
cdr3_aa: CASSIRQSGANVLTF
cdr3_nt: TGTGCCAGTAGTATACGGCAATCTGGGGCCAACGTCCTGACTTTC

v_call: TRBV29-1
j_call: TRBJ2-7
clone_size: .
d_call: TRBD2
cdr3_aa: CSVTGLAGVSYEQYF
cdr3_nt: TGCAGCGTCACGGGACTAGCGGGGGTCTCCTACGAGCAGTACTTC

v_call: TRBV18
j_call: TRBJ2-1
clone_size: .
d_call: .
cdr3_aa: CASSPPASYNEQFF
cdr3_nt: TGTGCCAGCTCACCACCGGCCAGCTACAATGAGCAGTTCTTC

v_call: TRBV7-9
j_call: TRBJ1-2
clone_size: .
d_call: TRBD1
cdr3_aa: CASSLGTGNGYTF
cdr3_nt: TGTGCCAGCAGCTTAGGGACAGGGAATGGCTACACCTTC

v_call: TRBV7-9
j_call: TRBJ2-1
clone_size: .
d_call: .
cdr3_aa: CASSLSGRTYNEQFF
cdr3_nt: TGTGCCAGCAGCCTCTCGGGCAGGACCTACAATGAGCAGTTCTTC

v_call: TRBV7-3
j_call: TRBJ2-5
clone_size: .
d_call: TRBD2
cdr3_aa: CASSSSGAGGETQYF
cdr3_nt: TGTGCCAGCAGCTCTAGCGGGGCCGGTGGAGAGACCCAGTACTTC

v_call: TRBV27
j_call: TRBJ2-3
clone_size: .
d_call: .
cdr3_aa: CASSSDNLGSLSDTQYF
cdr3_nt: TGTGCCAGCAGTTCCGATAATCTTGGCAGCCTATCAGATACGCAGTATTTT

v_call: TRBV6-1
j_call: TRBJ2-3
clone_size: .
d_call: TRBD2
cdr3_aa: CASSEWAGGNPSTDTQYF
cdr3_nt: TGTGCCAGCAGTGAATGGGCGGGGGGGAACCCTAGCACAGATACGCAGTATTTT

v_call: TRBV19
j_call: TRBJ2-4
clone_size: .
d_call: .
cdr3_aa: CASSISSFRYTLAKNIQYF
cdr3_nt: TGTGCCAGTAGTATTTCTTCCTTCAGATATACTCTAGCCAAAAACATTCAGTACTTC

v_call: TRBV6-1
j_call: TRBJ2-7
clone_size: once
d_call: .
cdr3_aa: CASWAPHEQYF
cdr3_nt: TGTGCCAGCTGGGCCCCCCACGAGCAGTACTTC

v_call: TRBV7-6
j_call: TRBJ1-2
clone_size: .
d_call: .
cdr3_aa: CASSLETPGGAEGYTF
cdr3_nt: TGTGCCAGCAGCTTAGAGACCCCCGGGGGGGCTGAAGGCTACACCTTC

v_call: TRBV4-1
j_call: TRBJ2-7
clone_size: .
d_call: .
cdr3_aa: CASSQVGASYEQYF
cdr3_nt: TGCGCCAGCAGCCAAGTGGGGGCCTCCTACGAGCAGTACTTC

v_call: TRBV4-1
j_call: TRBJ1-5
clone_size: .
d_call: .
cdr3_aa: CASSLGLLGPQHF
cdr3_nt: TGCGCCAGCAGCCTGGGACTCCTCGGACCCCAGCATTTT

v_call: TRBV13
j_call: TRBJ2-1
clone_size: .
d_call: .
cdr3_aa: CASSQDEGGSYNEQFF
cdr3_nt: TGCGCCAGCAGCCAAGATGAAGGAGGCTCCTACAATGAGCAGTTCTTC

v_call: TRBV6-5
j_call: TRBJ1-2
clone_size: .
d_call: TRBD1
cdr3_aa: CASSYGEGTAYGYTF
cdr3_nt: TGTGCCAGCAGTTACGGGGAAGGGACAGCCTATGGCTACACCTTC

v_call: TRBV5-4
j_call: TRBJ2-7
clone_size: .
d_call: .
cdr3_aa: CASSLEAVGLGEQYF
cdr3_nt: TGTGCCAGCAGCTTGGAGGCGGTAGGGTTGGGGGAGCAGTACTTC

v_call: TRBV13
j_call: TRBJ2-7
clone_size: .
d_call: TRBD1
cdr3_aa: CASSTWTGNPLEQYF
cdr3_nt: TGTGCCAGCAGCACTTGGACAGGGAACCCGCTCGAGCAGTACTTC

v_call: TRBV14
j_call: TRBJ1-2
clone_size: .
d_call: .
cdr3_aa: CASSQDHYPNYGYTF
cdr3_nt: TGTGCCAGCAGCCAAGATCACTACCCGAACTATGGCTACACCTTC

v_call: TRBV9
j_call: TRBJ2-2
clone_size: .
d_call: TRBD2
cdr3_aa: CASNPGWGLASPELFF
cdr3_nt: TGTGCCAGCAACCCCGGGTGGGGACTAGCGTCCCCGGAGCTGTTTTTT

v_call: TRBV19
j_call: TRBJ2-1
clone_size: .
d_call: .
cdr3_aa: CASSIRSPQEQFF
cdr3_nt: TGTGCCAGTAGTATTCGGTCGCCCCAGGAGCAGTTCTTC

v_call: TRBV29-1
j_call: TRBJ1-2
clone_size: .
d_call: TRBD1
cdr3_aa: CSVEDWDSQRGYTF
cdr3_nt: TGCAGCGTTGAAGATTGGGACAGCCAGCGTGGCTACACCTTC

v_call: TRBV4-1
j_call: TRBJ2-1
clone_size: .
d_call: .
cdr3_aa: CASSQGVHEQFF
cdr3_nt: TGCGCCAGCAGCCAAGGGGTGCATGAGCAGTTCTTC